This TCR beta chain was profiled in a study of cytomegalovirus exposure and HLA in healthy donors. Study-wide results and limits: The study designated about 160 TCR beta chains cytomegalovirus-associated.

The CDR3 consists of 14 residues. J was trimmed by 8 bases and V by 5 bases; bases with no gene match: 6. Germline CDR1 SNHLY, CDR2 FYNNEI. A multiplex PCR was run with 60 Vbeta primers and 13 Jbeta primers. TCRdb's copy holds only in-frame clones and misses some; the assay was immunoSEQ multiplex PCR. The table shows roughly 180,000 clones, with 84% occurring only once. Regarding this clone: Its target is not known.

Material for sequencing was PBMCs. The J gene is TRBJ1-4, the V gene TRBV2, with TRBD1 matching 9 bases. The source of this sequence is a girl aged 2 to 10 in good health and CMV-seropositive. CDR3 DNA: TGTGCCAGCAGTACGACAGGGGGGAAGGAAAAACTGTTTTTT. This sequence encodes CASSTTGGKEKLFF.